Detailed here is one TCR beta chain. Its antigen is not known. Germline V gives CDR1 SGHRS, CDR2 YFSETQ. Trimming cost V 0 bases and J 5 bases, with 14 bases left between them. The CDR3 sequence is 15 residues long. This record comes from a study of cytomegalovirus exposure and HLA in healthy donors. At the level of the study: The approximately 670 first-cohort repertoires and the 120 or so validation repertoires shared the same platform, a later analysis reported. The study's findings and limits: Later, an analysis found that TCR clusters from the first cohort tended to co-occur in the roughly 120 validation repertoires. A classifier reportedly called cytomegalovirus status with high sensitivity and specificity. Cytomegalovirus association was assigned to 170 or so TCR beta chains.

Some clones are missing from TCRdb's copy, which holds only in-frame ones; the method was immunoSEQ multiplex PCR. The repertoire holds 150,000 to 200,000 clones, with roughly nine tenths as singletons. Source material: PBMCs. This receptor was taken from a woman aged 25 to 39 in good health and CMV-seronegative. This chain links TRBV5-1 with TRBJ1-1; D is perhaps TRBD1 (5 bases). Here the CDR3 DNA reads TGCGCCAGCAGCTTGGAGCGGGGAGGGGCGACTGAAGCTTTCTTT. This sequence encodes CASSLERGGATEAFF.